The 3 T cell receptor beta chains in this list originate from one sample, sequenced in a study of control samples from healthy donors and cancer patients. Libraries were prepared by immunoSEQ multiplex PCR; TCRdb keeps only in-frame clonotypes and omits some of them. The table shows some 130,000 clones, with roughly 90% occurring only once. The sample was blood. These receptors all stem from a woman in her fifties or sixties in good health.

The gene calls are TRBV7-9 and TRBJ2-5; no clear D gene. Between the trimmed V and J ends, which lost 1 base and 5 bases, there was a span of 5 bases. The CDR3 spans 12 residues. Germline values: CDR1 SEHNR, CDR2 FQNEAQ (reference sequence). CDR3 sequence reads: CASSLVPETQYF. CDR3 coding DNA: TGTGCCAGCAGCTTAGTGCCGGAGACCCAGTACTTC.

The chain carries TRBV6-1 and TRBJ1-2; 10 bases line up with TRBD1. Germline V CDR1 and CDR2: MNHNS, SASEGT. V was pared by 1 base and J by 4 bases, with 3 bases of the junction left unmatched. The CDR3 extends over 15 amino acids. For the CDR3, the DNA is TGTGCCAGCAGTGAAGGGACAGGGGGAAGCTATGGCTACACCTTC. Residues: CASSEGTGGSYGYTF.

This chain's CDR3 is CASSLGGAQGEKLFF. The CDR3 DNA follows: TGTGCCAGCAGCTTAGGGGGGGCGCAGGGTGAAAAACTGTTTTTT. V and J are TRBV11-2 and TRBJ1-4; possibly TRBD1 for D (6 bases). V was shortened by 1 base and J by 7 bases, with 13 bases between the two germline ends. This CDR3 comprises 15 residues. Germline V gives CDR1 SGHAT, CDR2 FQNNGV.